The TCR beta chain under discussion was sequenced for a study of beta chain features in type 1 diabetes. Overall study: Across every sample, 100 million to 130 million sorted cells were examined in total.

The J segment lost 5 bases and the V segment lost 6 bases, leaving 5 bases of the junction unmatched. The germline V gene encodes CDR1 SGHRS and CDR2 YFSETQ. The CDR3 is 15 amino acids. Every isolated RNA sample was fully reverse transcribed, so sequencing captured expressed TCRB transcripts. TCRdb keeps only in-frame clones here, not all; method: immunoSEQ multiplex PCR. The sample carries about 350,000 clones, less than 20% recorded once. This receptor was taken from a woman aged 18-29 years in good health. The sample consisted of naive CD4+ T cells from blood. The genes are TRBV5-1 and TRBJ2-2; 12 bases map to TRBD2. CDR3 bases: TGCGCCAGCACCAGACTAGCGGGGGAAACCGGGGAGCTGTTTTTT. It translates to CASTRLAGETGELFF.